This T cell receptor beta chain comes out of a study of blood T cell repertoires in COVID-19 (dated by TCRdb to between 2020 and 2021). The study in broad terms: The collaborator samples originated in the United States, Italy and Spain and spanned the acute and convalescent phases of COVID-19. The repertoires were made available in a free public database intended to serve as a resource for research on the immune response to SARS-CoV-2. The material from the prospective study consisted of cDNA or gDNA derived from T cells, B-cell-depleted T cells, or PBMCs. The sample metadata nearly always contained a de-identified subject ID, COVID-19 status, age in years and sex. HLA class I and class II types, where available, came from metadata supplied by the sample provider rather than from assay-based typing. Samples came from the ongoing ImmuneRACE study (first 160 participants) plus 1,254 subjects from 6 global collaborators. Deeply sampled blood TCRbeta repertoires from subjects exposed to, actively infected with, or recovered from COVID-19 were included in the dataset. Overall study outcomes, separate from this receptor: The amount of clinical and demographic metadata varied by source and participant and was provided uncurated.

This clone was detected only once. This receptor's antigen is unknown. The sample holds no much larger clone one base away, and base qualities are not on file. One collaborating source in Seattle enrolled patients during active infection and followed them longitudinally through the course of disease. Each collaborating institution followed its own protocols to collect whole blood in K2EDTA tubes. Collaborator samples were shipped for TCRbeta analysis as frozen whole blood, isolated PBMCs, or DNA extracted from either sample type. Relative to germline, V is 1 base shorter and J is 7 bases shorter, with 13 bases between their ends. The CDR3 goes from the cysteine to the phenylalanine over 13 residues. Only the CDR3 part of the read is kept: 39 bases, read in frame from the first base. CDR1 and CDR2 (GTSNPN, SVGIG) derive from the germline V gene (reference sequence). TCRbeta CDR3 regions were amplified from genomic DNA by means of the immunoSEQ Assay, a bias-controlled multiplex PCR. Under the source paper's analysis protocol: The number of nucleated cells in each sample was estimated from the amplification of reference gene primers within the assay. Sequence reads were collapsed and filtered to measure the absolute abundance of every unique TCRbeta CDR3 rearrangement. Productive Simpson clonality was computed per sample as the square root of Simpson's diversity index over productive rearrangements. Not all clones reach the TCRdb copy of this immuneACCESS table, which keeps in-frame sequences only. Checked studies attribute under half of the gap to unresolved V genes and leave the rest unexplained. V, J and clone size are those of that table, while D and trimming were read from the DNA. The sample yields 210,000 or so clones; roughly 85% were counted once. The ten largest clonotypes hold 4.5% to 6% of the sample.

The specimen sequenced was peripheral blood. The chain is made from TRBV30 and TRBJ1-1; TRBD1 is perhaps the D gene, given 6 matching bases. This receptor was obtained from a man in his forties or fifties with COVID-19, enrolled during active disease. The encoded CDR3 is CAWSGGQALEAFF. The nucleotide sequence is TGTGCCTGGAGTGGGGGGCAGGCACTTGAAGCTTTCTTT.